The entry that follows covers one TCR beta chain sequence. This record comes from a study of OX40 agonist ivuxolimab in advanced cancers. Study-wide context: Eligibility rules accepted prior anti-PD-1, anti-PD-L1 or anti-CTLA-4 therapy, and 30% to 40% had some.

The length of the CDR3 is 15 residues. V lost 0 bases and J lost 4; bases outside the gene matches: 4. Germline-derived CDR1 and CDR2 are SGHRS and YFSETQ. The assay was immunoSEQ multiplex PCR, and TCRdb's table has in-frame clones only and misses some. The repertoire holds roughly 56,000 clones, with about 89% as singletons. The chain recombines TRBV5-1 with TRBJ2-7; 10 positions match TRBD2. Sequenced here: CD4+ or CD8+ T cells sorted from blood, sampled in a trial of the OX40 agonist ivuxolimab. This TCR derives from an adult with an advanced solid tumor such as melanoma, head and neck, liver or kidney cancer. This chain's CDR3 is CASSLGIAGGYEQYF. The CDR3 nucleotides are TGCGCCAGCAGCTTGGGTATAGCGGGAGGATACGAGCAGTACTTC.